Listed below are T cell receptor beta chains from one sample, sequenced in a study of OX40 agonist ivuxolimab in advanced cancers. The method was immunoSEQ multiplex PCR; TCRdb's version includes in-frame clones alone and lacks a portion of them. The sample holds tens of thousands of clones, roughly 82% seen once. This material consisted of CD4+ or CD8+ T cells sorted from blood, taken in a trial of the OX40 agonist ivuxolimab. The origin of the receptors is an adult with an advanced solid tumor such as melanoma, head and neck, liver or kidney cancer. Each CDR3 is given with its conserved first and last residue. Each record gives: V gene, clone size, D gene, J gene, CDR3 protein, CDR3 DNA. D genes are given only for firm matches. The listing skips clone size in some rows; elsewhere it reads once, few, many or a size class.

TRBV5-1	NA	NA	TRBJ2-5	CASSSTRQAQETQYF	TGCGCCAGCAGCTCGACCAGACAGGCCCAAGAGACCCAGTACTTC
TRBV25-1	NA	NA	TRBJ2-7	CASPTVISYEQYF	TGTGCCAGCCCCACTGTGATCTCCTACGAGCAGTACTTC
TRBV7-9	NA	NA	TRBJ1-4	CASSSAARRKLFF	TGTGCCAGCAGCTCGGCTGCTAGAAGAAAACTGTTTTTT
TRBV30	NA	TRBD1	TRBJ2-5	CAWSSQGRETQYF	TGTGCCTGGAGTTCACAGGGGCGGGAGACCCAGTACTTC
TRBV5-4	NA	TRBD1	TRBJ1-4	CASSHPDREKLFF	TGTGCCAGCAGCCATCCGGACAGGGAAAAACTGTTTTTT
TRBV18	NA	NA	TRBJ1-5	CASSPEGISNQPQHF	TGTGCCAGCTCACCAGAGGGGATAAGCAATCAGCCCCAGCATTTT
TRBV9	NA	NA	TRBJ1-6	CASSPEGIELLSPLHF	TGTGCCAGCAGCCCAGAAGGGATTGAGTTGCTTTCACCCCTCCACTTT
TRBV30	NA	TRBD2	TRBJ2-3	CAWSAQLAGGRDTQYF	TGTGCCTGGAGTGCCCAACTAGCGGGGGGGCGAGATACGCAGTATTTT
TRBV10-1	NA	NA	TRBJ2-5	CASSESWWGNVGETQYF	TGCGCCAGCAGTGAGTCTTGGTGGGGGAACGTTGGAGAGACCCAGTACTTC
TRBV10-3	few	TRBD1	TRBJ2-7	CASATGAGDEQYF	TGTGCCAGCGCGACAGGGGCCGGGGACGAGCAGTACTTC
TRBV16	NA	TRBD1	TRBJ1-1	CASSQLGDREISYTEAFF	TGTGCCAGCAGCCAATTAGGTGACAGGGAAATTTCGTACACTGAAGCTTTCTTT
TRBV5-1	NA	NA	TRBJ2-3	CASSEWGLRRWQYF	TGCGCCAGCAGCGAGTGGGGGCTCCGGCGATGGCAGTATTTT
TRBV2	NA	TRBD1	TRBJ1-2	CASSTPRTGSYGYTF	TGTGCCAGCAGTACACCACGGACAGGATCTTATGGCTACACCTTC
TRBV10-2	once	NA	TRBJ1-1	CASWEGGTEAFF	TGCGCCAGCTGGGAGGGGGGCACTGAAGCTTTCTTT
TRBV9	once	NA	TRBJ2-1	CASSVSSLVSSYNEQFF	TGTGCCAGCAGCGTAAGTAGTTTGGTGAGCTCCTACAATGAGCAGTTCTTC
TRBV30	NA	NA	TRBJ1-2	CAWSVGGGYTF	TGTGCCTGGAGTGTGGGGGGGGGCTACACCTTC
TRBV7-2	NA	NA	TRBJ1-2	CASSLQGSDGYTF	TGTGCCAGCAGCTTACAGGGGTCGGATGGCTACACCTTC
TRBV5-1	few	NA	TRBJ2-7	CASSLWGESREQYF	TGCGCCAGCAGCTTGTGGGGGGAGAGTCGCGAGCAGTACTTC
TRBV7-8	NA	TRBD1	TRBJ1-2	CASSPWLGSAGQGAYGYTF	TGTGCCAGCAGCCCCTGGTTGGGTTCGGCGGGACAGGGGGCCTATGGCTACACCTTC
TRBV7-6	NA	NA	TRBJ1-5	CASSLLPSGGNQPQHF	TGTGCCAGCAGCTTACTCCCCTCCGGGGGCAATCAGCCCCAGCATTTT
TRBV18	NA	TRBD1	TRBJ1-2	CASSPNSGQSYGYTF	TGTGCCAGCTCACCTAACTCGGGACAGTCCTATGGCTACACCTTC
TRBV6-5	NA	TRBD1	TRBJ2-5	CASSYTTGGKETQYF	TGTGCCAGCAGCTACACGACAGGGGGCAAAGAGACCCAGTACTTC
TRBV25-1	NA	TRBD1	TRBJ1-1	CASSFLGGEGTEAFF	TGTGCCAGCAGCTTCTTAGGGGGCGAAGGCACTGAAGCTTTCTTT
TRBV6-6	once	TRBD1	TRBJ1-5	CASSYSGQGGQPQHF	TGTGCCAGCAGTTACTCCGGACAGGGTGGTCAGCCCCAGCATTTT
TRBV7-8	once	TRBD2	TRBJ2-5	CASSWSGRRETQYF	TGTGCCAGCAGCTGGTCCGGGAGGCGAGAGACCCAGTACTTC
TRBV10-3	NA	TRBD1	TRBJ2-7	CAISGTEATYEQYF	TGTGCCATCAGCGGGACAGAGGCGACCTACGAGCAGTACTTC
TRBV7-2	NA	NA	TRBJ1-3	CASSIGTTGNTIYF	TGTGCCAGCAGCATAGGGACAACTGGAAACACCATATATTTT
TRBV28	NA	NA	TRBJ1-4	CASRRAGEGFEKLFF	TGTGCCAGCAGGAGAGCCGGGGAGGGTTTTGAAAAACTGTTTTTT
TRBV6-5	NA	NA	TRBJ2-1	CASARGSYYNEQFF	TGTGCCAGCGCCCGGGGGTCCTACTACAATGAGCAGTTCTTC
TRBV6-1	NA	TRBD1	TRBJ2-3	CASSEGGGRPQYF	TGTGCCAGCAGTGAAGGAGGGGGCCGTCCGCAGTATTTT
TRBV30	NA	NA	TRBJ2-7	CAWNKVRGSNEQYF	TGTGCCTGGAATAAAGTCCGGGGTTCGAACGAGCAGTACTTC
TRBV2	NA	NA	TRBJ1-3	CASTERGSGNTIYF	TGTGCCAGCACCGAGCGGGGGTCTGGAAACACCATATATTTT
TRBV30	medium-sized	NA	TRBJ1-5	CAWGRSNQPQHF	TGTGCCTGGGGCAGGAGCAATCAGCCCCAGCATTTT
TRBV6-6	NA	NA	TRBJ2-2	CASSRGGLTGELFF	TGTGCCAGCAGTAGAGGGGGGCTAACCGGGGAGCTGTTTTTT
TRBV9	NA	NA	TRBJ2-7	CASSGAAELSSYEQYF	TGTGCCAGCAGCGGGGCAGCGGAGTTGAGCTCCTACGAGCAGTACTTC
TRBV5-1	NA	TRBD1	TRBJ2-3	CASAGTASTDTQYF	TGCGCCAGCGCAGGGACAGCTAGCACAGATACGCAGTATTTT
TRBV5-5	NA	TRBD2	TRBJ2-2	CASSLRLAGDNTGELFF	TGTGCCAGCAGCTTGCGACTAGCGGGGGATAACACCGGGGAGCTGTTTTTT
TRBV4-3	NA	NA	TRBJ1-2	CASSQDLEGSLRGYTF	TGCGCCAGCAGCCAAGATTTAGAGGGGTCGTTAAGGGGCTACACCTTC
TRBV7-9	NA	NA	TRBJ2-3	CASSFRQGGVTDTQYF	TGTGCCAGCAGCTTCCGACAGGGAGGAGTAACAGATACGCAGTATTTT
TRBV6-1	few	TRBD1	TRBJ1-4	CASSGRTGLGEKLFF	TGTGCCAGCAGTGGACGGACAGGGCTGGGTGAAAAACTGTTTTTT
TRBV6-5	NA	NA	TRBJ2-7	CASSYRRGVSYEQYF	TGTGCCAGCAGTTACAGGAGGGGGGTCTCCTACGAGCAGTACTTC
TRBV6-5	NA	NA	TRBJ2-3	CASSKTDTQYF	TGTGCCAGCAGTAAGACAGATACGCAGTATTTT
TRBV5-5	NA	NA	TRBJ1-5	CASSLEQGVGNQPQHF	TGTGCCAGCAGCTTGGAACAGGGAGTGGGCAATCAGCCCCAGCATTTT
TRBV4-1	NA	TRBD1	TRBJ2-7	CASSQMGQGSHEQYF	TGCGCCAGCAGCCAAATGGGACAGGGTTCACACGAGCAGTACTTC
TRBV6-5	NA	NA	TRBJ1-1	CASTTGLGGQEAFF	TGTGCCAGCACCACCGGTCTGGGAGGGCAGGAAGCTTTCTTT
TRBV5-1	NA	NA	TRBJ2-1	CASSPIPRISYEQFF	TGCGCCAGCAGCCCAATCCCCAGGATTTCTTATGAGCAGTTCTTC
TRBV7-9	NA	NA	TRBJ2-2	CASSLLSAGELFF	TGTGCCAGCAGCTTGCTGTCCGCCGGGGAGCTGTTTTTT
TRBV30	once	NA	TRBJ2-5	CAWSVPSTWEETQYF	TGTGCCTGGAGTGTCCCTAGCACGTGGGAAGAGACCCAGTACTTC
TRBV27	NA	NA	TRBJ2-3	CASSLGLPSTDTQYF	TGTGCCAGCAGTTTAGGACTTCCTAGCACAGATACGCAGTATTTT
TRBV6-4	NA	NA	TRBJ1-1	CASSDLRGGTAFF	TGTGCCAGCAGTGACTTAAGGGGGGGGACAGCTTTCTTT
TRBV9	few	TRBD2	TRBJ2-3	CASSVGLAGGPDTQYF	TGTGCCAGCAGCGTAGGACTAGCGGGGGGGCCAGATACGCAGTATTTT